The clone carrying this T cell receptor (beta chain) was seen more than once but under ten times. Its antigen remains unknown. CDR1 is DFQATT, CDR2 SNEGSKA, per germline (reference sequence). J gave up 5 bases and V 3 bases, and 6 bases lay outside the gene matches. The CDR3 totals 13 residues. This sample was taken from a study of identical twins. Study-wide points: With monozygotic twins, out-of-frame TCR alpha sharing exceeded what models estimated.

Via MiXCR, TCRdb re-called the 5' RACE reads, giving one row per CDR3 protein. The sample carries some 600,000 distinct CDR3 sequences, about 7.6% recorded once. The same sample was also studied in work on yellow fever vaccine responses in identical twins.

This clonotype was obtained from a woman in her late teens or twenties in good health. The sample consisted of PBMCs. This chain connects TRBV20-1 to TRBJ2-5, with 7 bases matching TRBD2. In DNA, the CDR3 is TGCAGTGCTAGGGCGGGGGACCGGGAGACCCAGTACTTC. It codes for CSARAGDRETQYF.